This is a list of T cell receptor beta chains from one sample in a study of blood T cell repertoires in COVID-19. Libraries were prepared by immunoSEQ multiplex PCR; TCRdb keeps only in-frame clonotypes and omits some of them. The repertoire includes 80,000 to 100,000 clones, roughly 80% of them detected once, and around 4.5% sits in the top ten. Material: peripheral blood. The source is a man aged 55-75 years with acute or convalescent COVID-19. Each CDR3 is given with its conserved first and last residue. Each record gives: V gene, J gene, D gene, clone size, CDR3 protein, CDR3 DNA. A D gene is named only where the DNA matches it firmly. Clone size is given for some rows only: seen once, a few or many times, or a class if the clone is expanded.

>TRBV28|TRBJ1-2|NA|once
CASSANPGQKPVPFYGYTF
TGTGCCAGCAGTGCTAATCCAGGACAGAAACCCGTACCTTTCTATGGCTACACCTTC
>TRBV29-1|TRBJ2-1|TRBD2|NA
CSVFGAREKRYNEQFF
TGCAGCGTTTTCGGGGCGCGGGAGAAGAGGTACAATGAGCAGTTCTTC
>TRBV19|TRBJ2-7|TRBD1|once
CASSINVLFRDSYEQYF
TGTGCCAGTAGTATCAACGTGCTATTCCGGGACAGCTACGAGCAGTACTTC
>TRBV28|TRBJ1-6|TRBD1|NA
CASSWGVGQGARPLHF
TGTGCCAGCAGTTGGGGGGTTGGACAGGGGGCTAGACCCCTCCACTTT
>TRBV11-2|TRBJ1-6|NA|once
CASSLNSPLHF
TGTGCCAGCAGCCTTAATTCACCCCTCCACTTT
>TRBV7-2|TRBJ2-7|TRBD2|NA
CASSLAPTSGAYEQYF
TGTGCCAGCAGCTTAGCGCCGACTAGCGGAGCCTACGAGCAGTACTTC
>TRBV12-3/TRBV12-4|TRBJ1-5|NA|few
CASSFFGGQPQHF
TGTGCCAGCAGTTTCTTCGGGGGTCAGCCCCAGCATTTT
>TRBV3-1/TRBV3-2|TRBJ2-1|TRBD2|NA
CASSHPGLAGGNEQFF
TGTGCCAGCAGCCATCCCGGACTAGCGGGCGGCAATGAGCAGTTCTTC
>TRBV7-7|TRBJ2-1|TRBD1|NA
CASSSSSRQGGVNEQFF
TGTGCTAGCAGCTCTTCCTCCCGACAGGGCGGCGTAAATGAGCAGTTCTTC
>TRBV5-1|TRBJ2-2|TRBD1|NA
CASSLVGQGTGELFF
TGCGCCAGCAGCTTGGTGGGACAGGGAACCGGGGAGCTGTTTTTT
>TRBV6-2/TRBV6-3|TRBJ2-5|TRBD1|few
CASSLGQQETQYF
TGTGCCAGCAGTTTGGGACAGCAAGAGACCCAGTACTTC
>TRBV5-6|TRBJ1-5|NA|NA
CASSVYRSNSNQPQHF
TGTGCCAGCAGCGTCTACAGGAGTAATAGCAATCAGCCCCAGCATTTT
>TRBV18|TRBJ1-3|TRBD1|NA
CASSPGTDGSGNTIYF
TGTGCCAGCTCACCAGGGACAGACGGCTCTGGAAACACCATATATTTT
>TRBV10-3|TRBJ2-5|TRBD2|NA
CAISDQRGGETQYF
TGTGCCATCAGTGACCAGCGGGGAGGGGAGACCCAGTACTTC
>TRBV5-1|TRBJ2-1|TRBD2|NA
CASSRLAGTASGEQFF
TGCGCCAGCAGCAGATTAGCGGGCACGGCTTCGGGTGAGCAGTTCTTC
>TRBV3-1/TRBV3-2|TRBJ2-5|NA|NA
CASSQYSLQETQYF
TGTGCCAGCAGCCAATACTCCCTCCAAGAGACCCAGTACTTC
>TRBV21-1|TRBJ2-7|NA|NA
CASSKVLIAGYEQYF
TGTGCCAGCAGCAAAGTCTTAATAGCGGGCTACGAGCAGTACTTC
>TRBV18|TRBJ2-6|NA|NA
CASSQFSSSGANVLTF
TGTGCCAGCTCACAGTTCTCTAGCTCTGGGGCCAACGTCCTGACTTTC
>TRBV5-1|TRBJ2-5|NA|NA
CASSLNSARVGETQYF
TGCGCCAGCAGCTTGAATTCTGCTAGAGTAGGAGAGACCCAGTACTTC
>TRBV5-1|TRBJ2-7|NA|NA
CASSLGGLNYEQYF
TGCGCCAGCAGCTTGGGGGGCCTCAACTACGAGCAGTACTTC
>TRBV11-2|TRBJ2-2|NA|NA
CASSPAGNTGELFF
TGTGCCAGCAGCCCTGCGGGGAACACCGGGGAGCTGTTTTTT
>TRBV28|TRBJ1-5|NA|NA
CASSFRIGVSNQPQHF
TGTGCCAGCAGTTTTCGGATAGGGGTCAGCAATCAGCCCCAGCATTTT
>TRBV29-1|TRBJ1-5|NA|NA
CSVRQGGSDSNQPQHF
TGCAGCGTCAGACAAGGGGGTTCTGACAGCAATCAGCCCCAGCATTTT
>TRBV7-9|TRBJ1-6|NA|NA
CASSLNTGLNSPLHF
TGTGCCAGCAGCTTAAACACGGGTCTAAATTCACCCCTCCACTTT
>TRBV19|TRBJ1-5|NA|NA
CASSVRDYNQPQHF
TGTGCCAGTAGTGTCCGGGACTATAATCAGCCCCAGCATTTT
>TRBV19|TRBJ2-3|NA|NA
CASSYGTDTQYF
TGTGCCAGTTCCTACGGGACAGATACGCAGTATTTT
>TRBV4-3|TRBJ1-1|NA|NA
CASSPVGGLTEAFF
TGCGCCAGCAGCCCAGTGGGGGGTCTGACTGAAGCTTTCTTT
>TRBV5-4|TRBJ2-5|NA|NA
CASSLRQGIETQYF
TGTGCCAGCAGCTTGAGGCAGGGGATCGAGACCCAGTACTTC
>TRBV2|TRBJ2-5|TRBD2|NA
CASSGGSGTSGGETQYF
TGTGCCAGCAGTGGGGGATCCGGGACTAGCGGGGGAGAGACCCAGTACTTC
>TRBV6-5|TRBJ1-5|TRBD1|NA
CASSQGASNQPQHF
TGTGCCAGCAGTCAGGGGGCAAGCAATCAGCCCCAGCATTTT
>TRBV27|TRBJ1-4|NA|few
CASSFSFGKGATNEKLFF
TGTGCCAGCAGTTTTTCGTTTGGTAAGGGGGCAACTAATGAAAAACTGTTTTTT
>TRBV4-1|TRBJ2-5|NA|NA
CASSPTGTSQETQYF
TGCGCCAGCAGCCCAACCGGGACTTCCCAAGAGACCCAGTACTTC
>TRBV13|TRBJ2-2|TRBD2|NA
CASQRLAGLSNTGELFF
TGTGCCAGCCAGCGGCTAGCGGGGCTCTCGAACACCGGGGAGCTGTTTTTT
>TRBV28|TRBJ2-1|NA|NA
CASSLSLGVGPYHEQFF
TGTGCCAGCAGTTTATCCCTCGGGGTAGGCCCTTACCATGAGCAGTTCTTC
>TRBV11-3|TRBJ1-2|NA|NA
CASSPDIDYGYTF
TGTGCCAGCAGCCCCGACATTGACTATGGCTACACCTTC
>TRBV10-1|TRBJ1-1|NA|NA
CASSYGGNTEAFF
TGCGCCAGCAGTTACGGCGGCAACACTGAAGCTTTCTTT
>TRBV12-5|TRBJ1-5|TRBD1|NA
CASGPGDRYNRPQHF
TGTGCTAGTGGCCCTGGGGACAGGTACAATCGGCCCCAGCATTTT
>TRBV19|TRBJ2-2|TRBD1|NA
CASSILAGQGITGELFF
TGTGCCAGTAGTATATTGGCGGGACAGGGTATCACCGGGGAGCTGTTTTTT
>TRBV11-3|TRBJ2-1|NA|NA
CASSSVGASYNEQFF
TGTGCCAGCAGCTCAGTGGGGGCTAGTTACAATGAGCAGTTCTTC
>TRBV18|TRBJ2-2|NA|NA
CASSPPASYTGELFF
TGTGCCAGCTCACCACCGGCTAGCTACACCGGGGAGCTGTTTTTT
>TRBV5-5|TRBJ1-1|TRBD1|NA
CASSSSPRDRVEAFF
TGTGCCAGCAGCTCATCACCCCGGGACAGGGTTGAAGCTTTCTTT
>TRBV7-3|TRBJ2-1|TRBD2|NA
CASSYGTSGSPPYNEQFF
TGTGCCAGCAGCTACGGGACTAGCGGGAGTCCGCCCTACAATGAGCAGTTCTTC
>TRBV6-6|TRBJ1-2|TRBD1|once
CASSYAGQGANYGYTF
TGTGCCAGCAGTTACGCTGGACAGGGAGCCAACTATGGCTACACCTTC
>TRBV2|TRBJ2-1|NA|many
CASSTSGGGNNEQFF
NA
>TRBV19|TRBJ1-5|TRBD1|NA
CASSIGLGQGGTGNQPQHF
TGTGCCAGTAGTATCGGATTGGGACAGGGCGGAACTGGCAATCAGCCCCAGCATTTT
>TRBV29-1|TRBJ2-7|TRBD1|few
CSGRTGDSYEQYF
TGCAGCGGACGGACAGGGGACTCCTACGAGCAGTACTTC
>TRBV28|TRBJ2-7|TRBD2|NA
CASRLPSGPTYEQYF
TGTGCCAGCAGACTCCCTAGCGGACCCACCTACGAGCAGTACTTC
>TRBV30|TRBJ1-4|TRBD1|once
CAWSTEQGYYEKLFF
TGTGCCTGGAGTACCGAACAGGGGTATTATGAAAAACTGTTTTTT
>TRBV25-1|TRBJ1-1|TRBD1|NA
CASRPRGHGMNTEAFF
TGTGCCAGCAGGCCTAGGGGGCATGGGATGAACACTGAAGCTTTCTTT
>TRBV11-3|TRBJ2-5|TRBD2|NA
CASSQGLAGGEETQYF
TGTGCCAGCAGCCAAGGACTAGCGGGAGGGGAAGAGACCCAGTACTTC
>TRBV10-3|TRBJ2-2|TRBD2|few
CAIKSRASGSTGELFF
TGTGCCATCAAAAGTCGTGCTAGCGGGAGTACCGGGGAGCTGTTTTTT
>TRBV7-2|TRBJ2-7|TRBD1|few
CASSLGGGASEQYF
TGTGCCAGCAGCTTAGGAGGGGGCGCTTCCGAGCAGTACTTC
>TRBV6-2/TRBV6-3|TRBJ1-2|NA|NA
CASSYSGAWGYTF
TGTGCCAGCAGTTACAGCGGGGCTTGGGGCTACACCTTC